A selection of T cell receptor beta chains follows, all from one sample in a study of blood T cell repertoires in COVID-19. Sequencing used immunoSEQ multiplex PCR; TCRdb keeps in-frame clones, though not all of them. The sample records approximately 75,000 clones, less than 90% being singletons. The specimen was peripheral blood. The receptors shown here come from an elderly man with COVID-19, enrolled during active disease. Each CDR3 is given with its conserved first and last residue. D genes are given only for firm matches. Expanded clones are given a class, and other clones once, few, many or no size at all.

size,V,length,J,D,CDR3,DNA
NA,TRBV10-2,14,TRBJ1-1,NA,CASSEFGGGTEAFF,TGCGCCAGCAGTGAGTTTGGGGGGGGCACTGAAGCTTTCTTT
NA,TRBV5-4,14,TRBJ2-5,TRBD1,CASSAGQGRETQYF,TGTGCCAGCAGCGCGGGACAGGGACGGGAGACCCAGTACTTC
few,TRBV11-2,12,TRBJ2-3,NA,CASSPRTGMQYF,TGTGCCAGCAGCCCCAGAACGGGGATGCAGTATTTT
NA,TRBV7-9,14,TRBJ1-2,NA,CASSLAIGNYGYTF,TGTGCCAGCAGCTTAGCCATCGGTAACTATGGCTACACCTTC
NA,TRBV28,12,TRBJ2-5,NA,CASSLAGETQYF,TGTGCCAGCAGTTTGGCGGGAGAGACCCAGTACTTC
NA,TRBV6-5,15,TRBJ2-1,TRBD2,CASRAGTSGPQGQFF,TGTGCCAGCAGAGCCGGGACTAGCGGGCCTCAGGGGCAGTTCTTC
NA,TRBV2,14,TRBJ1-2,NA,CASSPSQGTYGYTF,TGTGCCAGCAGCCCATCCCAGGGAACTTACGGCTACACCTTC
NA,TRBV6-6,17,TRBJ2-3,TRBD2,CASSRSSGGPSTDTQYF,TGTGCCAGCAGTCGTAGTAGCGGGGGGCCCAGCACAGATACGCAGTATTTT
NA,TRBV2,14,TRBJ1-4,NA,CASTRQTQNEKLFF,TGTGCCAGCACCCGACAGACCCAAAATGAAAAACTGTTTTTT
NA,TRBV5-4,16,TRBJ1-1,NA,CASSPASPGPGGEAFF,TGTGCCAGCAGCCCCGCGTCCCCCGGGCCAGGCGGGGAAGCTTTCTTT
NA,TRBV9,12,TRBJ2-7,NA,CASSAQGYEQYF,TGTGCCAGCAGCGCACAGGGCTACGAGCAGTACTTC
few,TRBV3-1/TRBV3-2,13,TRBJ1-2,NA,CASSQGRLASYTF,TGTGCCAGCAGCCAAGGCAGGTTAGCGAGCTACACCTTC
NA,TRBV5-5,13,TRBJ1-6,NA,CASSSEEGSPLHF,TGTGCCAGCAGCTCCGAGGAGGGTTCACCCCTCCACTTT
NA,TRBV19,15,TRBJ1-2,TRBD1,CASTSPGQGAYGYTF,TGTGCCAGCACCTCCCCGGGACAGGGGGCTTATGGCTACACCTTC
NA,TRBV30,14,TRBJ2-3,TRBD2,CAWVDGGSTDTQYF,TGTGCCTGGGTCGACGGGGGGAGCACAGATACGCAGTATTTT
NA,TRBV10-1,15,TRBJ1-6,TRBD1,CASSHPTGYNSPLHF,TGCGCCAGCAGTCATCCGACAGGGTACAATTCACCCCTCCACTTT
NA,TRBV6-6,17,TRBJ1-4,TRBD1,CASSRTGAQGTNEKLFF,TGTGCCAGCAGTCGGACAGGGGCGCAAGGAACTAATGAAAAACTGTTTTTT
NA,TRBV6-8,16,TRBJ1-5,NA,CASSYGGREGDQPQHF,TGTGCCAGCAGTTACGGGGGGAGGGAAGGTGATCAGCCCCAGCATTTT
NA,TRBV7-3,17,TRBJ2-3,TRBD1,CASSASPDRGSTDTQYF,TGTGCCAGCAGCGCCTCCCCGGACAGGGGTAGCACAGATACGCAGTATTTT
NA,TRBV6-5,15,TRBJ1-1,NA,CASSTPGHVNTEAFF,TGTGCCAGCAGTACTCCGGGACACGTGAACACTGAAGCTTTCTTT
NA,TRBV6-1,16,TRBJ2-3,TRBD2,CASSVGLAGGRDTQYF,TGTGCCAGCAGTGTGGGACTAGCGGGGGGGAGAGATACGCAGTATTTT
NA,TRBV5-4,16,TRBJ2-3,TRBD2,CASSSRLAGSTDTQYF,TGTGCCAGCAGCTCGCGACTAGCGGGGAGCACAGATACGCAGTATTTT
once,TRBV25-1,16,TRBJ2-5,TRBD2,CASSVGGRAYQETQYF,TGTGCCAGCAGTGTTGGAGGGAGGGCCTACCAAGAGACCCAGTACTTC
few,TRBV10-2,15,TRBJ1-6,NA,CASSELGARYSPLHF,TGCGCCAGCAGTGAGTTGGGGGCGCGTTATTCACCCCTCCACTTT
NA,TRBV7-2,19,TRBJ2-3,TRBD2,CASSSVGLLAGGRTDTQYF,TGTGCCAGCAGCTCGGTGGGGCTACTAGCGGGGGGCCGGACAGATACGCAGTATTTT
NA,TRBV10-3,13,TRBJ1-4,TRBD1,CAIGQGESEKLFF,TGTGCCATTGGACAGGGGGAGAGTGAAAAACTGTTTTTT
few,TRBV5-1,14,TRBJ1-2,TRBD1,CASSLGGQGNGYTF,TGCGCCAGCAGCTTGGGAGGACAGGGCAATGGCTACACCTTC
NA,TRBV6-5,14,TRBJ2-2,NA,CASSSWTGAGELFF,TGTGCCAGCAGTTCCTGGACTGGCGCCGGGGAGCTGTTTTTT
NA,TRBV7-6,16,TRBJ2-3,TRBD2,CASSSLAGGSTDTQYF,TGTGCCAGCAGCTCCTTAGCGGGGGGAAGTACAGATACGCAGTATTTT
NA,TRBV6-1,14,TRBJ2-5,NA,CASSEVTSPGTQYF,TGTGCCAGCAGTGAAGTGACCAGCCCGGGGACCCAGTACTTC
NA,TRBV7-9,11,TRBJ2-5,NA,CASSLQETQYF,TGTGCCAGCAGCCTTCAAGAGACCCAGTACTTC
NA,TRBV6-2/TRBV6-3,14,TRBJ1-1,NA,CASSYHRENTEAFF,TGTGCCAGCAGTTACCACAGGGAAAACACTGAAGCTTTCTTT
NA,TRBV9,14,TRBJ1-1,NA,CASSTGGVNTEAFF,TGTGCCAGCAGCACCGGAGGGGTCAACACTGAAGCTTTCTTT
NA,TRBV10-3,13,TRBJ2-5,TRBD2,CAISEGGGRAQYF,TGTGCCATCAGTGAGGGGGGAGGGAGGGCCCAGTACTTC
NA,TRBV9,13,TRBJ2-7,TRBD1,CASSRGQGNEQYF,TGTGCCAGCAGCAGGGGACAGGGGAACGAGCAGTACTTC
NA,TRBV7-6,17,TRBJ2-5,TRBD2,CASSLGSAGLLQETQYF,TGTGCCAGCAGCTTAGGCTCAGCGGGGCTTCTTCAAGAGACCCAGTACTTC
NA,TRBV19,16,TRBJ1-1,TRBD1,CASSPSRDRPNTEAFF,TGTGCCAGTAGTCCGTCTCGGGACAGGCCGAACACTGAAGCTTTCTTT
once,TRBV5-1,15,TRBJ1-4,NA,CASSPGRAGDEKLFF,TGCGCCAGCAGCCCGGGCAGGGCTGGGGATGAAAAACTGTTTTTT
NA,TRBV5-6,15,TRBJ1-1,TRBD1,CASSPPTGGITEAFF,TGTGCCAGCAGTCCGCCTACAGGGGGTATAACTGAAGCTTTCTTT
NA,TRBV4-2,14,TRBJ2-2,NA,CASSPPPGLEELFF,TGTGCCAGCTCACCGCCCCCAGGTTTGGAGGAGCTGTTTTTT
NA,TRBV11-2,13,TRBJ1-6,NA,CASSRTANSPLHF,TGTGCCAGCAGCCGGACAGCCAATTCACCCCTCCACTTT
NA,TRBV4-2,18,TRBJ2-2,NA,CASSQGEGSAANTGELFF,TGTGCCAGCAGCCAAGGGGAAGGGAGCGCCGCGAACACCGGGGAGCTGTTTTTT
few,TRBV6-6,16,TRBJ1-3,TRBD1,CASSRDSYSSGNTIYF,TGTGCCAGCAGTCGGGACAGCTACAGCTCTGGAAACACCATATATTTT
NA,TRBV12-3/TRBV12-4,13,TRBJ2-3,NA,CASSAQATDTQYF,TGTGCCAGCAGCGCACAGGCCACAGATACGCAGTATTTT
once,TRBV19,13,TRBJ1-1,NA,CASSLEVNTEAFF,TGTGCCAGTAGTTTGGAGGTTAACACTGAAGCTTTCTTT
NA,TRBV3-1/TRBV3-2,14,TRBJ1-1,NA,CASSQESRNTEAFF,TGTGCCAGCAGCCAAGAGTCGCGGAACACTGAAGCTTTCTTT